The entry below gives a single T cell receptor (beta chain) sequence along with its context. Total RNA (approximately 450 ng) served as template for TCR beta cDNA synthesis primed by a constant-region primer. Slightly modified ARM-PCR served as the procedure for the TCR beta libraries. These libraries came from three rounds of nested multiplex PCR. With TRBV1-TRBV30 forward primers and a C-beta reverse primer, the first two PCR rounds were run for approximately 10 cycles each. TCRdb called the multiplex PCR reads again in MiXCR, with one record for every CDR3 protein. The sample consists of roughly 80,000 distinct CDR3 sequences, around 75% of them appearing once. The CDR3 has 13 amino acids. Per the germline V gene, CDR1 is SNHLY and CDR2 is FYNNEI. V was pared by 6 bases and J by 3 bases, with 10 bases between. Co-extraction of both nucleic acids (RNA and DNA) used roughly 20-33 mg of unsorted bulk tissue. The patients lived with chronic HBV infection and had not yet received any treatment.

These data originate in a study of tumor-infiltrating lymphocytes in primary liver carcinoma. Overall study context: Tumors were stage T1-T3 N0M0, about 4 to 11 cm across.

The V and J genes are TRBV2 and TRBJ2-3; a weak D match, TRBD2 (6 bases). Sequenced material: liver tumor tissue from sampling region 4. Subset reported: tumor region T4, right-lateral pole. The sequence came from a woman aged 60 to 75 with primary liver carcinoma and hepatitis B virus infection. This CDR3 reads CASSRGRTDTQYF. The CDR3 coding sequence is TGTGCCAGCAGCCGGGGGAGGACAGATACGCAGTATTTT.